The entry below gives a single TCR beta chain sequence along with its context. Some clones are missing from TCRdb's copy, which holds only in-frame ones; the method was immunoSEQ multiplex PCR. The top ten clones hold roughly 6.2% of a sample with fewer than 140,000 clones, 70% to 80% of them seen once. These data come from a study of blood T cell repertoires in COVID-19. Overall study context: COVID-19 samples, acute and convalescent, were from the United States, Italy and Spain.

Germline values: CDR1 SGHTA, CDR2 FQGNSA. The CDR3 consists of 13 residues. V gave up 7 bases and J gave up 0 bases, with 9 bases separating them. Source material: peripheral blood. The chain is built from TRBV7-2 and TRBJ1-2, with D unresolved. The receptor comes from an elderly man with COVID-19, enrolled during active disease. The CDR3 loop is CASTAGANYGYTF. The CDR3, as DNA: TGTGCCAGCACCGCCGGGGCTAACTATGGCTACACCTTC.